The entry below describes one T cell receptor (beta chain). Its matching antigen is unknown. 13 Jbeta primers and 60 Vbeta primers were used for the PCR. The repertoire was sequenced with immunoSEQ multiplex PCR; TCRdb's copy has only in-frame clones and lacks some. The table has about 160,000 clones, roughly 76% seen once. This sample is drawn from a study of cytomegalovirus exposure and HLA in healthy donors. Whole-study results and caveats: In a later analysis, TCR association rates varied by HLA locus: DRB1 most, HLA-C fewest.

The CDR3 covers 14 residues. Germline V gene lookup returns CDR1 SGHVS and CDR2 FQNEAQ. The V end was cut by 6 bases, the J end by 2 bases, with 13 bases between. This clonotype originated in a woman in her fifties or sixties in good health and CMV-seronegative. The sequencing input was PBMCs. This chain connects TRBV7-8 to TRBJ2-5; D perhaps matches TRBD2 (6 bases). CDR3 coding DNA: TGTGCCAGCAGGGATGGTGGACTACAAGAGACCCAGTACTTC. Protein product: CASRDGGLQETQYF.